One and the same sample provided the 29 T cell receptor beta chains below, sequenced in a study of radiotherapy plus CTLA-4 blockade in lung cancer. Some clones are missing from TCRdb's copy, which holds only in-frame ones; the method was immunoSEQ multiplex PCR. The sample yields tens of thousands of clones, 60% to 80% seen once. The sequenced sample was peripheral blood, obtained from a patient treated with radiotherapy plus ipilimumab. The receptors shown here come from a human donor with non-small cell lung cancer that progressed on radiotherapy plus ipilimumab.

The sample holds a few counts of this clone. The chain recombines TRBV9 with TRBJ1-2; 9 bases line up with TRBD1. V was clipped by 4 bases and J by 6 bases; unmatched bases: 13. Looked up from germline, CDR1 is SGDLS and CDR2 is YYNGEE. CDR3 length: 16 amino acids. The CDR3, as DNA: TGTGCCAGCAGCCCCCCCGGGACAGGGCAGTTGAATGGCTACACCTTC. This translates into CASSPPGTGQLNGYTF.

The chain carries TRBV6-6 and TRBJ2-3; 7 bases line up with TRBD1. CDR1 and CDR2 (germline): MNHNY, SVGAGI (reference sequence). CDR3 length: 15 residues. J was trimmed by 0 bases and V by 5 bases; bases with no gene match: 5. The CDR3 sequence: CASSQTGESTDTQYF. The CDR3 nucleotides read TGTGCCAGCAGTCAAACAGGGGAGAGCACAGATACGCAGTATTTT.

In its sample, this clone was seen once. The chain combines TRBV10-2 with TRBJ2-1; 7 positions match TRBD2. V lost 6 bases to trimming and J lost 4 bases; unmatched junction nucleotides: 9. Germline V lookup: CDR1 WSHSY, CDR2 SAAADI. The CDR3 contains 15 residues. This chain's CDR3 is CASSGGRGGYNEQFF. The CDR3 nucleotides are TGCGCCAGCAGCGGGGGGAGGGGAGGTTACAATGAGCAGTTCTTC.

Only a few counts were recorded for this clone. The gene calls are TRBV6-5 and TRBJ2-1, with D uncertain. Germline assignment: CDR1 MNHEY and CDR2 SVGAGI. V gave up 5 bases and J gave up 7 bases, with 18 bases separating them. The CDR3 is made up of 15 amino acids. The CDR3 bases are TGTGCCAGCAGTCCTGGGCCCCCGATCTTGAATGAGCAGTTCTTC. Translated: CASSPGPPILNEQFF.

This sequence joins TRBV27 and TRBJ2-7; 9 bases match TRBD1. Germline V gives CDR1 MNHEY, CDR2 SMNVEV (reference sequence). The CDR3 sequence is 15 residues long. V gave up 5 bases and J gave up 3 bases; unmatched junction bases: 8. CDR3 region: CASSPAGTGFYEQYF. The DNA of the CDR3 is TGTGCCAGCAGTCCAGCTGGGACAGGGTTCTACGAGCAGTACTTC.

This chain links TRBV28 with TRBJ2-3; D possibly corresponds to TRBD2 (5 bases). The V gene's germline CDR1 is MDHEN and CDR2 SYDVKM. The CDR3 totals 14 residues. Trimming took off 5 bases at V and 5 bases at J, with 14 bases between the two ends. The CDR3 DNA reads TGTGCCAGCAGTCCATTTAGTGAGGGAGATACGCAGTATTTT. Translated, it gives CASSPFSEGDTQYF.

This clone was found a few times. This chain connects TRBV6-6 to TRBJ1-6; 7 nucleotides align to TRBD1. The CDR3 loop spans 16 amino acids. CDR1 and CDR2 (germline): MNHNY, SVGAGI (reference sequence). V dropped 7 bases and J dropped 4; count of bases not matched to a gene: 10. The CDR3 nucleotides are TGTGCCAGCACCCCAGACCTGGACAGGTATAATTCACCCCTCCACTTT. It is translated as CASTPDLDRYNSPLHF.

This chain uses TRBV19 with TRBJ2-3; 12 bases agree with TRBD2. The CDR3 is made up of 16 amino acids. Germline CDR1 LNHDA, CDR2 SQIVND (reference sequence). The trim removed 3 bases at V and 4 bases at J, leaving 5 bases unmatched. The CDR3 sequence is CASSMLTSGGSDTQYF. CDR3 DNA sequence: TGTGCCAGTAGTATGTTGACTAGCGGGGGATCAGATACGCAGTATTTT.

The chain carries TRBV5-4 and TRBJ1-2, with 8 nucleotides matching TRBD1. Trimming took 0 bases from V and 7 from J; bases not matched to a gene: 8. The CDR3 length is 15 residues. Germline loops: CDR1 SGHNT, CDR2 YYREEE (reference sequence). As DNA, the CDR3 is TGTGCCAGCAGCTTGGCGGCGACAGGGGAACTTGGCTACACCTTC. Translating it yields CASSLAATGELGYTF.

This clone showed up just a few times. This chain connects TRBV27 to TRBJ2-7; TRBD2 matches 12 bases. The CDR3 sequence is 16 residues long. V lost 4 bases to trimming and J lost 3 bases; unmatched junction nucleotides: 7. The germline V gene encodes CDR1 MNHEY and CDR2 SMNVEV (reference sequence). CDR3 in amino acids: CASSSSGGAFFYEQYF. The CDR3 nucleotides are TGTGCCAGCAGTTCTAGCGGGGGGGCCTTCTTCTACGAGCAGTACTTC.

J is TRBJ2-7 and V is TRBV6-5; 7 bases are shared with TRBD1. CDR1 is MNHEY and CDR2 is SVGAGI in the germline V gene. The CDR3 length is 14 residues. J gave up 2 bases and V 7 bases, and 8 bases lay outside the gene matches. The DNA for the CDR3 is TGTGCCAGCACCCTGGACAGGAGAGCCTACGAGCAGTACTTC. It specifies CASTLDRRAYEQYF.

The rearrangement joins TRBV28 to TRBJ1-3; D gene uncertain. The germline V gene has CDR1 MDHEN and CDR2 SYDVKM. The CDR3 has 14 amino acids. Trimming removed 3 bases from V and 0 bases from J, with 6 bases in between. CDR3 sequence (DNA): TGTGCCAGCAGTTTTCCCAACTCTGGAAACACCATATATTTT. It is translated as CASSFPNSGNTIYF.

The chain joins TRBV11-2 to TRBJ2-5, with a tentative D call TRBD1 (5 bases). The J call could be wrong; TRBJ2-7 is a better fit for the DNA end. Germline assignment: CDR1 SGHAT and CDR2 FQNNGV. The CDR3 is 13 residues long. CDR3 amino acids: CASSQGAPYEQYF. The CDR3 DNA reads TGTGCCAGCAGTCAAGGGGCCCCCTACGAGCAGTACTTC.

The rearrangement links TRBV5-1 to TRBJ1-2; D is unclear. The CDR3 runs 15 residues. The V end was cut by 0 bases, the J end by 7 bases, with 16 bases between. The germline V gene has CDR1 SGHRS and CDR2 YFSETQ. The CDR3 DNA reads as TGCGCCAGCAGCTTGGAATCTAGCAGGTACATTGGCTACACCTTC. Protein product: CASSLESSRYIGYTF.

The genes are TRBV28 and TRBJ1-5; TRBD1 is a possible D gene (6 bases). V was clipped by 5 bases and J by 1 base, with 15 bases between them. Per germline, CDR1 MDHEN and CDR2 SYDVKM. This CDR3 region has 16 residues. This CDR3 is CASSPYREWSNQPQHF. The CDR3 region has the DNA TGTGCCAGCAGTCCTTACAGGGAATGGAGCAATCAGCCCCAGCATTTT.

CDR3 loop: CASSPRGWGNTIYF. DNA for the CDR3: TGTGCCAGCAGCCCACGGGGTTGGGGAAACACCATATATTTT. V usage is TRBV5-6 and J usage is TRBJ1-3, with unresolved D. Germline CDR1 SGHDT, CDR2 YYEEEE. There are 14 residues in the CDR3. V shed 4 bases and J shed 4 bases, with 12 bases lying between them.

This chain joins TRBV6-1 and TRBJ1-6; the match to TRBD1 covers 10 bases. This CDR3 has 16 amino acids. The germline V gene has CDR1 MNHNS and CDR2 SASEGT. V lost 1 base, J lost 7 bases, and 4 bases stayed unmatched. CDR3 sequence: CASSEELGQGNSPLHF. DNA of the CDR3: TGTGCCAGCAGTGAAGAGTTGGGACAGGGGAATTCACCCCTCCACTTT.

This clone has only a few counts. This sequence joins TRBV6-1 and TRBJ2-7; 7 bases fit TRBD2. V was pared by 2 bases and J by 5 bases, with 6 bases of the junction left unmatched. CDR1 MNHNS and CDR2 SASEGT come from the germline V gene. The CDR3 is 14 residues long. CDR3 bases: TGTGCCAGCAGTGAATTCGGGGGGAGCGACGAGCAGTACTTC. This gives the protein CASSEFGGSDEQYF.

The CDR3 loop reads CASSLSSGRGYTF. For the CDR3, the DNA is TGTGCCAGCAGCTTAAGCTCGGGTCGTGGCTACACCTTC. The chain carries TRBV7-3 and TRBJ1-2; no firm D call. V was cut by 1 base and J by 7 bases, with 10 bases left in between. The CDR3 runs 13 residues. Looked up from germline, CDR1 is SGHTA and CDR2 is FQGTGA.

This clone has a single count. The J gene is TRBJ2-3, the V gene TRBV5-1; 10 bases match TRBD2. V trimming: 4 bases; J trimming: 1 base; junction bases outside the gene matches: 3. Germline-derived CDR1 and CDR2 are SGHRS and YFSETQ. This CDR3 has 15 residues. The CDR3 nucleotides are TGCGCCAGCAGCCTAGCGGGGGCGGGCACAGATACGCAGTATTTT. This sequence encodes CASSLAGAGTDTQYF.

The J gene is TRBJ1-1, the V gene TRBV19; 10 bases match TRBD1. With V trimmed by 5 bases and J by 5 bases, 8 bases remained unmatched. The CDR3 length is 15 residues. CDR1 is LNHDA, CDR2 SQIVND, per germline (reference sequence). This CDR3 is CASSPLGQGLTEAFF. The CDR3 DNA reads TGTGCCAGTAGTCCCTTGGGACAGGGGTTAACTGAAGCTTTCTTT. Full variable domain (rest looked up from reference TRBV19 and TRBJ1-1): DGGITQSPKYLFRKEGQNVTLSCEQNLNHDAMYWYRQDPGQGLRLIYYSQIVNDFQKGDIAEGYSVSREKKESFPLTVTSAQKNPTAFYLCASSPLGQGLTEAFFGQGTRLTVV.

V is TRBV18 and J is TRBJ2-7; tentatively, D is TRBD1 (6 bases). The germline CDR1 and CDR2 sequences are KGHSH and LQKENI. The CDR3 runs to 13 residues. The V and J ends lost 5 bases and 0 bases respectively, with 8 bases between them. The CDR3 region is CASSGTISYEQYF. Written as DNA, the CDR3 is TGTGCCAGCTCAGGGACAATCTCCTACGAGCAGTACTTC.

This clone has a single count. V gene TRBV4-3 combines with J gene TRBJ1-1, with D possibly being TRBD1 (6 bases). Germline V gene sequence: CDR1 LGHNA, CDR2 YSLEER. With 4 bases removed from V and 5 bases from J, the gap between germline ends came to 23 bases. This CDR3 region has 17 residues. The CDR3, as DNA: TGCGCCAGCAGCCGCACTCCTTCGGGAGGGGGGAGGACTGAAGCTTTCTTT. This encodes CASSRTPSGGGRTEAFF.

Note on this clone: Mismatch with germline at one junction end may stem from a read error. V is TRBV5-1 and J is TRBJ1-4, with 10 bases matching TRBD1. Germline V lookup: CDR1 SGHRS, CDR2 YFSETQ. The CDR3 is made up of 19 amino acids. The chain's CDR3 is CASSLGERWTGGRNEKLFF. The CDR3 coding sequence is TGCGCCAGCAGCTTGGGTGAACGTTGGACAGGGGGGAGGAATGAGAAACTGTTTTTT.

This chain joins TRBV5-4 and TRBJ2-2, with TRBD1 matching 10 bases. Germline V gene lookup returns CDR1 SGHNT and CDR2 YYREEE (reference sequence). This CDR3 is built from 16 residues. V lost 4 bases and J lost 1; bases outside the gene matches: 4. The CDR3 is CASSKGQGLNTGELFF. Here the CDR3 DNA reads TGTGCCAGCAGCAAGGGACAGGGGTTGAACACCGGGGAGCTGTTTTTT.

This chain uses TRBV7-9 with TRBJ2-2; D is possibly TRBD2 (5 bases). V lost 7 bases to trimming and J lost 1 base, with 7 bases between them. In germline, CDR1 is SEHNR, CDR2 FQNEAQ (reference sequence). This CDR3 spans 13 amino acids. DNA of the CDR3: TGTGCCAGCACCCGGGGGAACACCGGGGAGCTGTTTTTT. Encoded protein: CASTRGNTGELFF.

This chain links TRBV27 with TRBJ2-3, with D perhaps TRBD2 (6 bases). The germline CDR1 and CDR2 sequences are MNHEY and SMNVEV (reference sequence). Trimming cost V 3 bases and J 0 bases, with 7 bases left between them. The CDR3 extends over 14 amino acids. The CDR3 sequence: CASSLAGSTDTQYF. The CDR3 coding sequence is TGTGCCAGCAGTTTGGCGGGGAGCACAGATACGCAGTATTTT.

The chain uses TRBV5-6 and TRBJ2-2; D gene uncertain. Germline V lookup: CDR1 SGHDT, CDR2 YYEEEE. The CDR3 sequence is 12 residues long. V lost 1 base and J lost 7, with 5 bases in between. The CDR3 is CASSLPVGELFF. The CDR3 DNA is TGTGCCAGCAGCTTGCCGGTCGGGGAGCTGTTTTTT.

The V call is TRBV4-3, the J call TRBJ1-2; 9 bases are shared with TRBD1. V dropped 2 bases and J dropped 5; count of bases not matched to a gene: 6. CDR1 is LGHNA and CDR2 is YSLEER in the germline V gene. The CDR3 extends over 15 amino acids. CDR3: CASSQRTGGVYGYTF. CDR3 DNA: TGCGCCAGCAGCCAACGTACAGGGGGCGTTTATGGCTACACCTTC.